These T cell receptor beta chains were read from a single sample in a study of shared clonotypes between healthy human individuals. Measured with immunoSEQ multiplex PCR; TCRdb has only the in-frame clones, and not every one. The table has about 2.3 million clones, 85% to 95% seen once. The specimen was naive CD4+ T cells from PBMCs. The receptors shown here come from a man aged 18 to 30 in good health. Some clones in this sample may be carry-over from other donors' samples. CDR3s leave out the opening cysteine and the closing phenylalanine or tryptophan. A D gene is named only where the DNA matches it firmly.

J,V,D,CDR3
TRBJ2-7,TRBV27,-,ASSLLTGTYYEQY
TRBJ1-4,TRBV18,-,ASAPGTAEKLF
TRBJ1-3,TRBV5-1,-,ASSPTVSSGNTIY
TRBJ1-3,TRBV19,-,ASSIGGNPGNTIY
TRBJ2-7,TRBV30,TRBD2,AWRSSGGSYEQY
TRBJ1-4,TRBV4-2,-,ASSQVSALRDEKLF
TRBJ2-3,TRBV7-9,-,ASSGGADTQY
TRBJ1-5,TRBV30,-,AWIVWPPFSNQPQH
TRBJ2-1,TRBV7-9,TRBD2,ASNRAGLAGGSSYNEQF
TRBJ1-3,TRBV4-3,-,ASSQDAGPSGNTIY
TRBJ2-3,TRBV7-9,TRBD1,ASSRGTGTTDTQY
TRBJ2-1,TRBV4-3,-,ASSQDPEGYNEQF
TRBJ2-5,TRBV7-3,TRBD1,ASSLIGQGRETQY
TRBJ2-7,TRBV4-1,TRBD2,ASSHQTSQPYEQY
TRBJ1-1,TRBV19,-,ASSIAGVAF
TRBJ2-3,TRBV5-1,-,ASSLSQADTQY
TRBJ1-5,TRBV4-1,-,ASSTSEYSNQPQH
TRBJ2-7,TRBV6-5,-,ASGLSGYEQY
TRBJ1-6,TRBV5-1,TRBD1,ASSLGQGPTSPLH
TRBJ1-2,TRBV6-5,-,ASSYSKGRGNYGYT
TRBJ1-1,TRBV2,-,ASLTNTEAF
TRBJ1-1,TRBV6-1,-,ASSELGRNTEAF
TRBJ2-7,TRBV5-4,-,ASSLVGGSYYEQY